These 22 T cell receptor beta chains originate from one sample sequenced in a study of blood T cells in healthy people across ages. Primers used in a second PCR of roughly 7 to 12 cycles were a sample-barcoded 5' primer and a J-beta primer mix. A single record per CDR3 protein comes from TCRdb applying MiXCR to the 5' RACE reads. Of hundreds of thousands of distinct CDR3 sequences listed, roughly 64% were seen once; the top ten hold 20% to 25%. Source material: blood. These receptors all come from a man aged 30 to 45 in good health.

This clonotype was recorded many times. The chain couples TRBV20-1 to TRBJ2-5; D remains ambiguous. V was cut by 5 bases and J by 3 bases, with 4 bases left in between. This CDR3 region has 10 residues. Germline CDR1 and CDR2: DFQATT and SNEGSKA (reference sequence). The CDR3 here is CSAVKETQYF. The CDR3 DNA reads TGCAGTGCTGTCAAAGAGACCCAGTACTTC.

The chain is built from TRBV5-1 and TRBJ1-1; D is undetermined. CDR1 is SGHRS and CDR2 is YFSETQ in the germline V gene. The ends were cut back, 0 bases at V and 1 base at J, with 16 bases in the middle. This CDR3 is built from 17 residues. CDR3 in amino acids: CASSLVTRPRPNTEAFF. The CDR3 DNA follows: TGCGCCAGCAGCTTGGTTACCCGTCCGAGGCCGAACACTGAAGCTTTCTTT.

In its sample, this clonotype was seen a few times. The rearrangement joins TRBV7-2 to TRBJ2-7, with TRBD2 matching 11 bases. The CDR3 length is 17 residues. J was trimmed by 2 bases and V by 5 bases; bases with no gene match: 11. Looked up from germline, CDR1 is SGHTA and CDR2 is FQGNSA. CDR3 loop: CASSRTSGSPDPYEQYF. The CDR3 DNA sequence: TGTGCCAGCAGCCGGACTAGCGGGTCCCCAGATCCCTACGAGCAGTACTTC. Filled out from reference TRBV7-2 and TRBJ2-7, the complete variable domain reads GAGVSQSPSNKVTEKGKDVELRCDPISGHTALYWYRQSLGQGLEFLIYFQGNSAPDKSGLPSDRFSAERTGGSVSTLTIQRTQQEDSAVYLCASSRTSGSPDPYEQYFGPGTRLTVT.

The CDR3 nucleotides are TGCGCCAGCAGCCCCGCACCCGGGGCGGGAACCCAGTTCTTC. Protein: CASSPAPGAGTQFF. The chain uses TRBV4-3 and TRBJ2-1, with D possibly matching TRBD2 (6 bases). CDR1 is LGHNA, CDR2 YSLEER, per germline. Trimming took 4 bases from V and 13 from J, leaving 20 bases between them. CDR3 length: 14 residues.

Regarding this clonotype: A junction boundary mismatches the germline segment, possibly from a read error. The chain uses TRBV2 and TRBJ2-3, with D unresolved. This CDR3 is 15 amino acids long. Germline-derived CDR1 and CDR2 are SNHLY and FYNNEI. The CDR3 region is CASSRPTGGTDAQYF. The DNA of the CDR3 is TGTGCCAGCAGCCGCCCGACGGGCGGCACAGATGCGCAGTATTTT. Looking up the rest from reference TRBV2 and TRBJ2-3 gives the full variable domain: EPEVTQTPSHQVTQMGQEVILRCVPISNHLYFYWYRQILGQKVEFLVSFYNNEISEKSEIFDDQFSVERPDGSNFTLKIRSTKLEDSAMYFCASSRPTGGTDAQYFGPGTRLTVL.

The chain recombines TRBV7-9 with TRBJ1-1, with D unclear. Between the trimmed V and J ends, which lost 1 base and 0 bases, there was a span of 15 bases. There are 17 residues in the CDR3. The germline CDR1 and CDR2 sequences are SEHNR and FQNEAQ (reference sequence). CDR3 protein: CASSLVVFDSMNTEAFF. In DNA form, the CDR3 reads TGTGCCAGCAGCTTAGTGGTTTTCGATTCGATGAACACTGAAGCTTTCTTT.

This clonotype was observed a few times. The J gene is TRBJ1-2, the V gene TRBV27; D is ambiguous. The V end was cut by 5 bases, the J end by 3 bases, with 10 bases between. The CDR3 runs 13 residues. Germline V lookup: CDR1 MNHEY, CDR2 SMNVEV (reference sequence). Here the CDR3 DNA reads TGTGCCAGCAGTCCGGACGGATACTATGGCTACACCTTC. Translation gives CASSPDGYYGYTF.

The chain combines TRBV28 with TRBJ2-5; TRBD2 might be the D (6 bases). This CDR3 comprises 13 residues. Germline V gives CDR1 MDHEN, CDR2 SYDVKM. The V and J ends lost 4 bases and 7 bases respectively, with 13 bases between them. The CDR3 bases are TGTGCCAGCAGTTCGTCCAGACTAGTGACCCAGTACTTC. Translating it yields CASSSSRLVTQYF.

The chain links TRBV30 to TRBJ2-1, with 9 bases aligning to TRBD2. The V and J ends lost 4 bases and 6 bases, in that order; junction bases with no gene match: 7. Germline-derived CDR1 and CDR2 are GTSNPN and SVGIG (reference sequence). The CDR3 contains 14 residues. CDR3 in DNA: TGTGCCTGGAACTCGGGGCGGGGGGGCAATGAGCAGTTCTTC. Translating gives CAWNSGRGGNEQFF.

V usage is TRBV20-1 and J usage is TRBJ2-1; TRBD2 matches at 11 bases. V was clipped by 6 bases and J by 1 base; unmatched bases: 17. CDR1 and CDR2 (germline): DFQATT, SNEGSKA (reference sequence). The CDR3 contains 19 residues. This CDR3 reads CSAKEQSSGRALSYNEQFF. In DNA, the CDR3 is TGCAGTGCAAAAGAACAAAGTAGCGGGAGGGCCCTTTCCTACAATGAGCAGTTCTTC.

In DNA, the CDR3 is TGCAGTGCTAGAGCGACGCCTGAAGCTTTCTTT. Protein: CSARATPEAFF. This chain uses TRBV20-1 with TRBJ1-1; no definite D call. CDR1 and CDR2 (germline): DFQATT, SNEGSKA (reference sequence). This CDR3 spans 11 amino acids. V lost 1 base to trimming and J lost 6 bases, with 6 bases between them.

Only one count was recorded for this clonotype. This chain joins TRBV6-1 and TRBJ2-3; 9 bases agree with TRBD2. CDR3 size: 15 residues. J lost 3 bases, V lost 2 bases, and 3 bases had no gene match. In germline, CDR1 is MNHNS, CDR2 SASEGT. The DNA of the CDR3 is TGTGCCAGCAGTGAACCGGGACTAGCAACAGATACGCAGTATTTT. Translating it yields CASSEPGLATDTQYF.

The rearrangement uses TRBV28 and TRBJ1-2, with D hard to call. This CDR3 is built from 14 residues. Trimming pared 2 bases from V and 0 bases from J, leaving 7 bases between. Germline CDR1 reads MDHEN; CDR2 reads SYDVKM. Here the CDR3 DNA reads TGTGCCAGCAGTTTAAAGCTAACTAACTATGGCTACACCTTC. Translation gives CASSLKLTNYGYTF.

The chain links TRBV12-3 or TRBV12-4 to TRBJ2-3; the match to TRBD2 covers 8 bases. The CDR3 length is 14 residues. The trim removed 7 bases at V and 6 bases at J, leaving 9 bases unmatched. Here the CDR3 DNA reads TGTGCCAGCACCTCGGGAGGGAGGGGGGATACGCAGTATTTT. Amino acid sequence: CASTSGGRGDTQYF.

The chain is built from TRBV6-2 or TRBV6-3 and TRBJ2-7, with D tentatively TRBD2 (7 bases). Germline values: CDR1 MNHEY, CDR2 SVGEGT. Trimming removed 8 bases from V and 0 bases from J, with 17 bases in between. This CDR3 is 15 amino acids long. DNA of the CDR3: TGTGCCAGCGGGGGTTCGGGGGGCCTCTCCTACGAGCAGTACTTC. It is translated as CASGGSGGLSYEQYF.

A few counts support this clonotype. The V gene is TRBV12-3 or TRBV12-4, the J gene TRBJ1-2, with unresolved D. V lost 6 bases, J lost 6 bases, and 17 bases lay in between. This CDR3 spans 14 amino acids. For the CDR3, the DNA is TGTGCCAGCAGACCCCCGGGCGAAGGTCATGGCTACACCTTC. It codes for CASRPPGEGHGYTF.

The chain uses TRBV27 and TRBJ2-3; TRBD2 matches 7 bases. From germline, CDR1 is MNHEY and CDR2 SMNVEV (reference sequence). V trimming: 3 bases; J trimming: 5 bases; junction bases outside the gene matches: 8. The CDR3 has 15 amino acids. The DNA for the CDR3 is TGTGCCAGCAGTTTTGGCGGGAGAGGGATAGATACGCAGTATTTT. Amino acid sequence: CASSFGGRGIDTQYF.

This clonotype was seen a handful of times. V is TRBV5-4 and J is TRBJ2-1; 7 bases align to TRBD1. The germline CDR1 and CDR2 sequences are SGHNT and YYREEE (reference sequence). V shed 2 bases and J 7 bases; nucleotides not matched to a gene: 9. The CDR3 sequence is 15 residues long. The CDR3 coding sequence is TGTGCCAGCAGCTTAGGGGGCAGGGGACGAAATGAGCAGTTCTTC. This codes for CASSLGGRGRNEQFF.

The CDR3 here is CSASGGLAGDYEQYF. The CDR3 nucleotides read TGCAGTGCTAGTGGGGGACTAGCGGGAGACTACGAGCAGTACTTC. The chain employs TRBV20-1 and TRBJ2-7, with 14 bases that match TRBD2. The CDR3 sequence is 15 residues long. Germline loops: CDR1 DFQATT, CDR2 SNEGSKA (reference sequence). The V segment lost 3 bases and the J segment 3 bases; nucleotides outside the gene matches: 4.

This clonotype occurred a few times. The V and J genes are TRBV28 and TRBJ1-2; no firm D call. V lost 4 bases and J lost 5, with 11 bases in between. Germline V gene lookup returns CDR1 MDHEN and CDR2 SYDVKM. The CDR3 spans 13 residues. The CDR3 loop reads CASSSTTDYGYTF. The CDR3, as DNA: TGTGCCAGCAGTTCCACTACGGATTATGGCTACACCTTC.

The V gene is TRBV25-1, the J gene TRBJ1-4; perhaps TRBD1 as D (5 bases). Germline CDR1 MGHDK, CDR2 SYGVNS. Trimming removed 2 bases from V and 10 bases from J, with 14 bases in between. The CDR3 extends over 14 amino acids. This chain's CDR3 is CASSERGEVGKLFF. CDR3 DNA sequence: TGTGCCAGCAGTGAAAGAGGGGAGGTGGGAAAACTGTTTTTT.

The V call is TRBV19, the J call TRBJ2-7; D is perhaps TRBD1 (6 bases). V dropped 8 bases and J dropped 3 bases, with 11 bases sitting between them. There are 12 residues in the CDR3. Per the germline V gene, CDR1 is LNHDA and CDR2 is SQIVND (reference sequence). CDR3 sequence: CASGTSLYEQYF. The CDR3 DNA is TGTGCCAGTGGGACATCCCTCTACGAGCAGTACTTC.